This TCR beta chain originates from a study of cytomegalovirus exposure and HLA in healthy donors. While the first cohort had 600 to 800 subjects, the donors belonged to the separate validation cohort of over a hundred subjects. The protocol was immunoSEQ multiplex PCR, while the TCRdb copy is restricted to in-frame clones and leaves out a portion. The top ten hold 0.7% to 0.85% of the sample, which has about 330,000 clones, 70% to 90% seen once. This sequence originates from a woman between 18 and 29 years old in good health and CMV-seronegative. The specimen sequenced was PBMCs.

CDR3 DNA sequence: TGTGCCAGCAGCTTGGCACAGGGGGAGGGTGGCTACACCTTC. Residues: CASSLAQGEGGYTF. The chain uses TRBV5-4 and TRBJ1-2, with 8 bases fitting TRBD1. The junction had 5 bases not matched to a gene; V was cut back by 0 bases and J by 7 bases. The CDR3 is made up of 14 amino acids. Germline V gives CDR1 SGHNT, CDR2 YYREEE (reference sequence).